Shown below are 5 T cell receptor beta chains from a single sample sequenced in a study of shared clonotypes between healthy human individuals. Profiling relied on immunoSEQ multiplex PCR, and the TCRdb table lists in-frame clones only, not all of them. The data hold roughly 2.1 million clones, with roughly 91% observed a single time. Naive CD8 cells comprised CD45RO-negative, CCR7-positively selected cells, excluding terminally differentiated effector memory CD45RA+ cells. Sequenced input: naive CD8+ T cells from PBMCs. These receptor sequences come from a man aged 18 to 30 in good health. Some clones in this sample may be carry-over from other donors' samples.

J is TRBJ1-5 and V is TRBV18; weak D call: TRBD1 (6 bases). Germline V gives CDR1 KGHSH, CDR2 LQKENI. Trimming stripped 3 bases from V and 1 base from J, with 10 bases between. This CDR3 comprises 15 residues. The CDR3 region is CASSPPGVSNQPQHF. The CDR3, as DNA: TGTGCCAGCTCACCCCCAGGGGTAAGCAATCAGCCCCAGCATTTT.

The CDR3: CASSVLGGSNYEQYF. CDR3 nucleotide sequence: TGTGCCAGCAGCGTCCTGGGCGGGAGTAACTACGAGCAGTACTTC. The rearrangement links TRBV7-8 to TRBJ2-7; TRBD2 aligns across 7 bases. This CDR3 contains 15 residues. Trimming took 5 bases from V and 3 from J; bases not matched to a gene: 10. Per germline, CDR1 SGHVS and CDR2 FQNEAQ.

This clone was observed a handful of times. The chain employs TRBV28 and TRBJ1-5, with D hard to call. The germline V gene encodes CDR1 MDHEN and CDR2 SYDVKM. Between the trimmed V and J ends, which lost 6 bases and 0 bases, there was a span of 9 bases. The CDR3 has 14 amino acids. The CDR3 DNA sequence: TGTGCCAGCAGCCTTAACCATAGCAATCAGCCCCAGCATTTT. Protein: CASSLNHSNQPQHF.

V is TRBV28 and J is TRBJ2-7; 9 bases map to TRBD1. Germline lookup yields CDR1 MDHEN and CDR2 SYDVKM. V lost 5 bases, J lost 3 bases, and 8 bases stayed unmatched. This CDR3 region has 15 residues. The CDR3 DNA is TGTGCCAGCAGTCCCGGGACAGGGCTTGGCTACGAGCAGTACTTC. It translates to CASSPGTGLGYEQYF.

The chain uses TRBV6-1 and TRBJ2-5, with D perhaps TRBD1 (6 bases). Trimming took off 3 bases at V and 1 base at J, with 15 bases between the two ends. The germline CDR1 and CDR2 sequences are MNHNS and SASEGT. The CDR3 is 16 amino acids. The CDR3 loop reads CASSEEQGWAQETQYF. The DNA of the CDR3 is TGTGCCAGCAGTGAGGAACAGGGATGGGCCCAAGAGACCCAGTACTTC.